Reported below is one TCR beta chain. The V end lost 6 bases, the J end lost 7 bases, and 20 bases lay between the germline ends. The length of the CDR3 is 15 residues. Looked up from germline, CDR1 is SGDLS and CDR2 is YYNGEE. The record originates from a study of blood T cell repertoires in COVID-19. The wider study: Collection of acute and convalescent COVID-19 samples took place in the United States, Italy and Spain. The analysed material was cDNA or gDNA that came from T cells, B-cell-depleted T cells, or PBMCs.

Authors' analysis steps: Reference gene primers were amplified, and this amplification served to estimate nucleated cell counts. Produced via immunoSEQ multiplex PCR; TCRdb's table is partial and in-frame only. V and J calls plus clone size are reproduced from that table; the DNA served to infer D and trimming. The table records fewer than 400,000 clones, around 86% of them present only once. The sequenced sample was peripheral blood. This TCR was sampled from a human donor in a cohort sampled during active COVID-19. This sequence joins TRBV9 and TRBJ2-1; weak D call: TRBD2 (5 bases). CDR3 loop: CASTETPGVDNEQFF. The CDR3 DNA reads as TGTGCCAGCACCGAAACCCCCGGGGTGGATAATGAGCAGTTCTTC.